A single sample gave rise to the 17 T cell receptor beta chains below, sequenced in a study of regulatory T cells in long-lasting Graves disease. Time point of the sample: newly diagnosed GD, antithyroid drugs for less than 3 months. Making the TCR library involved RNA that had been extracted from PBMCs. Libraries of TCR beta came from iRepertoire HTBI primers plus Arm-PCR of CDR3 regions. MiXCR, applied by TCRdb to the multiplex PCR reads, yields one record per CDR3 protein. The table shows 400,000 to 500,000 distinct CDR3 sequences, with 15% occurring only once. These same data were also listed under a study on T cells in Graves' hyperthyroidism and ophthalmopathy.

Sequenced here: peripheral blood mononuclear cells (PBMCs), sampled at new diagnosis, from a patient treated with antithyroid drugs. The receptor set was obtained from a woman in her thirties with Graves disease.

The chain carries TRBV15 and TRBJ2-7; D remains ambiguous. The CDR3 sequence is 12 residues long. With 8 bases removed from V and 0 bases from J, the gap between germline ends came to 8 bases. Germline lookup yields CDR1 LNHNV and CDR2 YYDKDF (reference sequence). CDR3 loop: CATGGDSYEQYF. The CDR3 nucleotides read TGTGCCACCGGCGGTGACTCCTACGAGCAGTACTTC. The full variable domain, its missing parts supplied by reference TRBV15 and TRBJ2-7, is DAMVIQNPRYQVTQFGKPVTLSCSQTLNHNVMYWYQQKSSQAPKLLFHYYDKDFNNEADTPDNFQSRRPNTSFCFLDIRSPGLGDTAMYLCATGGDSYEQYFGPGTRLTVT.

The table lists this clonotype with a few counts. This chain connects TRBV20-1 to TRBJ2-1; 8 nucleotides align to TRBD1. J gave up 8 bases and V 5 bases, and 17 bases lay outside the gene matches. There are 16 residues in the CDR3. The germline V gene encodes CDR1 DFQATT and CDR2 SNEGSKA (reference sequence). The CDR3 here is CSAAGGDYPSSYEQFF. The CDR3 bases are TGCAGTGCTGCAGGGGGCGACTACCCTTCTTCGTATGAGCAGTTCTTC.

This chain uses TRBV12-3 or TRBV12-4 with TRBJ2-1; either TRBD1 or TRBD2 may supply D (5 bases each). Trimming pared 5 bases from V and 6 bases from J, leaving 26 bases between. The CDR3 is made up of 18 amino acids. CDR3 region: CASSPKPTQGPQANEQFF. CDR3 coding DNA: TGTGCCAGCAGTCCAAAACCGACCCAGGGACCCCAGGCCAATGAGCAGTTCTTC.

The chain employs TRBV4-2 and TRBJ2-3; 7 bases line up with TRBD2. With the DNA end fitting TRBJ2-5 better, the J assignment may be wrong. The germline V gene encodes CDR1 LGHNA and CDR2 YNFKEQ. The CDR3 runs 14 residues. CDR3 protein: CASSHGLVAETQYF. In DNA, the CDR3 is TGTGCCAGCAGCCATGGACTAGTTGCGGAGACCCAGTACTTC.

The chain recombines TRBV29-1 with TRBJ2-3; D possibly corresponds to TRBD1 (5 bases). The J call could be wrong; TRBJ2-7 is a better fit for the DNA end. The CDR3 loop spans 13 amino acids. CDR1 and CDR2 from the germline V gene are SQVTM and ANQGSEA. As DNA, the CDR3 is TGCAGCGTTGAGTTAGCAGGGCCCTACGAGCAGTACTTC. Amino acid sequence: CSVELAGPYEQYF.

Note on this clonotype: A much larger clone lies one base from this, so it may be a read error. The V call is TRBV7-3, the J call TRBJ2-1; D may be TRBD1 (6 bases). Germline CDR1 is SGHTA and CDR2 is FQGTGA. The CDR3 extends over 13 amino acids. Between the trimmed V and J ends, which lost 6 bases and 13 bases, there was a span of 19 bases. The CDR3 loop is CASRHQPGETQFF. The CDR3, as DNA: TGTGCCAGCAGACATCAACCAGGGGAGACCCAGTTCTTC.

This clonotype occurred many times. The chain combines TRBV27 with TRBJ1-5, with unresolved D. The CDR3 consists of 15 residues. Germline-derived CDR1 and CDR2 are MNHEY and SMNVEV (reference sequence). V lost 0 bases to trimming and J lost 4 bases, with 10 bases between them. The CDR3 DNA follows: TGTGCCAGCAGTTTATCGTGGAGAGGGAATCAGCCCCAGCATTTT. Protein sequence: CASSLSWRGNQPQHF.

This clonotype was found many times. The chain joins TRBV28 to TRBJ2-7; 7 bases line up with TRBD2. V shed 3 bases, J shed 0 bases, and the junction held 2 bases outside the gene matches. The CDR3 loop spans 14 amino acids. Per the germline V gene, CDR1 is MDHEN and CDR2 is SYDVKM. The chain's CDR3 is CASSLWTSSYEQYF. The CDR3 bases are TGTGCCAGCAGTTTGTGGACTAGCTCCTACGAGCAGTACTTC.

This clonotype was found many times. This sequence joins TRBV9 and TRBJ2-7; the match to TRBD2 covers 10 bases. The trim removed 0 bases at V and 4 bases at J, leaving 7 bases unmatched. This CDR3 region has 16 residues. Germline CDR1 and CDR2: SGDLS and YYNGEE. The CDR3 coding sequence is TGTGCCAGCAGCGTAGAGCCTAGCGGGAGCACGTACGAGCAGTACTTC. It specifies CASSVEPSGSTYEQYF. Full variable domain (rest looked up from reference TRBV9 and TRBJ2-7): DSGVTQTPKHLITATGQRVTLRCSPRSGDLSVYWYQQSLDQGLQFLIQYYNGEERAKGNILERFSAQQFPDLHSELNLSSLELGDSALYFCASSVEPSGSTYEQYFGPGTRLTVT.

The chain carries TRBV5-6 and TRBJ1-5; no clear D gene. CDR1 and CDR2 from the germline V gene are SGHDT and YYEEEE. The CDR3 is 13 residues long. Between the trimmed V and J ends, which lost 1 base and 4 bases, there was a span of 6 bases. Here the CDR3 DNA reads TGTGCCAGCAGCTTGCTCCAAAATCAGCCCCAGCATTTT. Translating gives CASSLLQNQPQHF.

In this sample, this clonotype turned up many times. The chain recombines TRBV20-1 with TRBJ1-1, with 7 bases that match TRBD1. Trimming cost V 2 bases and J 4 bases; bases outside gene matches: 7. The CDR3 contains 14 residues. Germline CDR1 DFQATT, CDR2 SNEGSKA (reference sequence). CDR3: CSARWEGASTEAFF. The CDR3 nucleotides are TGCAGTGCTAGATGGGAGGGGGCGAGCACTGAAGCTTTCTTT.

This clonotype was seen at least ten times. J is TRBJ2-7 and V is TRBV27; D remains ambiguous. The CDR3 has 14 amino acids. Germline values: CDR1 MNHEY, CDR2 SMNVEV (reference sequence). V dropped 3 bases and J dropped 2 bases, with 11 bases sitting between them. The CDR3 DNA reads as TGTGCCAGCAGTTTGCGGCAGTCTACCTACGAGCAGTACTTC. Its protein product is CASSLRQSTYEQYF.

In its sample, this clonotype was seen many times. The V and J genes are TRBV24-1 and TRBJ2-5, with 7 bases fitting TRBD2. The CDR3 length is 17 residues. Germline-derived CDR1 and CDR2 are KGHDR and SFDVKD. The junction had 9 bases not matched to a gene; V was cut back by 0 bases and J by 3 bases. The CDR3 loop reads CATSDLPPGLSKETQYF. The DNA for the CDR3 is TGTGCCACCAGTGATTTGCCGCCGGGACTAAGTAAAGAGACCCAGTACTTC.

The table lists this clonotype with many counts. This sequence joins TRBV18 and TRBJ2-3; 8 bases match TRBD1. CDR3 length equals 14 residues. Germline assignment: CDR1 KGHSH and CDR2 LQKENI. V lost 3 bases to trimming and J lost 6 bases; unmatched junction nucleotides: 5. Here the CDR3 reads CASSPWQGADTQYF. The CDR3, as DNA: TGTGCCAGCTCACCGTGGCAGGGGGCGGATACGCAGTATTTT. The full variable domain, completed using reference TRBV18 and TRBJ2-3, is NAGVMQNPRHLVRRRGQEARLRCSPMKGHSHVYWYRQLPEEGLKFMVYLQKENIIDESGMPKERFSAEFPKEGPSILRIQQVVRGDSAAYFCASSPWQGADTQYFGPGTRLTVL.

CDR3 sequence reads: CASRQMSSYEQYF. For the CDR3, the DNA is TGTGCCAGCCGGCAAATGAGCTCCTACGAGCAGTACTTC. V and J are TRBV27 and TRBJ2-7; D is undetermined. Germline V lookup: CDR1 MNHEY, CDR2 SMNVEV (reference sequence). The CDR3 covers 13 residues. The V and J ends lost 8 bases and 0 bases respectively, with 11 bases between them.

V is TRBV5-1 and J is TRBJ1-1; no firm D call. The germline V gene has CDR1 SGHRS and CDR2 YFSETQ. The germline V and J ends were trimmed by 0 bases and 6 bases, with 6 bases remaining between them. The CDR3 loop spans 12 amino acids. The CDR3 loop reads CASSLGASEAFF. DNA for the CDR3: TGCGCCAGCAGCTTGGGGGCATCTGAAGCTTTCTTT. Full variable domain (remainder filled in from reference TRBV5-1 and TRBJ1-1): KAGVTQTPRYLIKTRGQQVTLSCSPISGHRSVSWYQQTPGQGLQFLFEYFSETQRNKGNFPGRFSGRQFSNSRSEMNVSTLELGDSALYLCASSLGASEAFFGQGTRLTVV.

The chain carries TRBV6-5 and TRBJ1-3; D gene ambiguous. Looked up from germline, CDR1 is MNHEY and CDR2 is SVGAGI. The CDR3 runs to 12 residues. V lost 4 bases and J 6 bases, leaving 7 bases between the germline ends. Here the CDR3 reads CASSSRENTIYF. CDR3 coding DNA: TGTGCCAGCAGTTCTCGTGAAAACACCATATATTTT.